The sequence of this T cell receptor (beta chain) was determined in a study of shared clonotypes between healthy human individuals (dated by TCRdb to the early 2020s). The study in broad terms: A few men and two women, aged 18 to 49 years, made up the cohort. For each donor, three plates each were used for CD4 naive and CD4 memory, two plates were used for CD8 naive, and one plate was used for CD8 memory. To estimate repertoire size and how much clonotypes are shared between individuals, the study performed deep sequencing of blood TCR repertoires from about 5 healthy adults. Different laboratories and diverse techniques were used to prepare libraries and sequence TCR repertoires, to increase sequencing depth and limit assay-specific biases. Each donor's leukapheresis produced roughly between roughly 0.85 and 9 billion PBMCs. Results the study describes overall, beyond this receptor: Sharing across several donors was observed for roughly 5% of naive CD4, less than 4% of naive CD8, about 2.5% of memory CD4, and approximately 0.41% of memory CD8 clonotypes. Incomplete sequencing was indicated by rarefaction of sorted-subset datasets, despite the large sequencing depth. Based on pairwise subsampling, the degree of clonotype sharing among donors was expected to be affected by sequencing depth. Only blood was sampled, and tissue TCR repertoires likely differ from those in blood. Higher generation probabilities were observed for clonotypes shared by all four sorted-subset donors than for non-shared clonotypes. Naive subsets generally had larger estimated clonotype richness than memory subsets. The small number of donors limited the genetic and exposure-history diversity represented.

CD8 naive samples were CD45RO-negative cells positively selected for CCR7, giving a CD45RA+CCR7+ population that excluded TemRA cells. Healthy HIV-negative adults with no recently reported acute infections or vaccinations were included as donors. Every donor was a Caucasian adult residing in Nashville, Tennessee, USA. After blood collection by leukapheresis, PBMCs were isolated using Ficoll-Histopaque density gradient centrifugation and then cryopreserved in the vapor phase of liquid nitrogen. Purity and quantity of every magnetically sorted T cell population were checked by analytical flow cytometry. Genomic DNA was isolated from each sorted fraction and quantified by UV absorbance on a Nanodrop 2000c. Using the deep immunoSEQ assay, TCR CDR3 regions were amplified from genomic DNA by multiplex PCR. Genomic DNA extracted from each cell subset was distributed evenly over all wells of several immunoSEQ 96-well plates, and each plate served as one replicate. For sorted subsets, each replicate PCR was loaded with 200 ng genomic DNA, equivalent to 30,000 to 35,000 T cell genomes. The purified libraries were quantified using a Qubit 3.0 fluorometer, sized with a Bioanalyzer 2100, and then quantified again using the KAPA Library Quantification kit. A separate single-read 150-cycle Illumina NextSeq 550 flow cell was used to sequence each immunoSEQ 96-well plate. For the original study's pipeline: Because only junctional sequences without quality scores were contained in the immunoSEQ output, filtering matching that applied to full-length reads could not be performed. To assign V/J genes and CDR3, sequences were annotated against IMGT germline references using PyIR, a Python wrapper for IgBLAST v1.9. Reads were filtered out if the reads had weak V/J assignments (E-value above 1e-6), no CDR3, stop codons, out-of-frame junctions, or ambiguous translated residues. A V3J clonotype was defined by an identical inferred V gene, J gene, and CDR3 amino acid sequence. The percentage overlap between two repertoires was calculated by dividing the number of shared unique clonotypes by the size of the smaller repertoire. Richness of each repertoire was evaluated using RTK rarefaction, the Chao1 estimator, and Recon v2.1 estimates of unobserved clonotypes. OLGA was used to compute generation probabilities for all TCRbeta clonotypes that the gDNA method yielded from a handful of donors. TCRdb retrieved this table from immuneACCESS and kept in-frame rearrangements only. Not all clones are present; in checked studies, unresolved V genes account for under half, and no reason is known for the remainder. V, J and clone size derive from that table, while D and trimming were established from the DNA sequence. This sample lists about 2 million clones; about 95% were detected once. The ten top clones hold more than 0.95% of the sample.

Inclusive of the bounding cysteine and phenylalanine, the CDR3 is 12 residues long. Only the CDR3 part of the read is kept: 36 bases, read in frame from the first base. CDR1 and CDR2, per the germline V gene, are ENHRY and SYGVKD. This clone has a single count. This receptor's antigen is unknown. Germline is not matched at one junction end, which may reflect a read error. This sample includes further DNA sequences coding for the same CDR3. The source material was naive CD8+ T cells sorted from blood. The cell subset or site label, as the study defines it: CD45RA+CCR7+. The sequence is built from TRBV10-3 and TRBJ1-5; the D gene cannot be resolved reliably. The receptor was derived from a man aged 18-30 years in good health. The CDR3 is CAISERNRAQHF. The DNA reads TGTGCTATCAGTGAGCGTAACCGGGCCCAGCATTTT.